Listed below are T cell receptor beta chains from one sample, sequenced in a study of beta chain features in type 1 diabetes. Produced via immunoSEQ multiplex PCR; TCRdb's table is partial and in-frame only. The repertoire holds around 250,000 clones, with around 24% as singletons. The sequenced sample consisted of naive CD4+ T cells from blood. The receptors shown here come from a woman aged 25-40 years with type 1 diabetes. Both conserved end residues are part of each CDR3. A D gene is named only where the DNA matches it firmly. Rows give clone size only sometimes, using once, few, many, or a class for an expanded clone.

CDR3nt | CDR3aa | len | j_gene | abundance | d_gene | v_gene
TGTGCCAGCATCCGGGTTGGCACTGAAGCTTTCTTT | CASIRVGTEAFF | 12 | TRBJ1-1 | . | . | TRBV2
TGCAGCGTTGAACAGGGGACGTCTGGGGCCAACGTCCTGACTTTC | CSVEQGTSGANVLTF | 15 | TRBJ2-6 | . | . | TRBV29-1
TGTGCCAGCAGCCCTATACAGGGGAGTCAGCAGTACTTC | CASSPIQGSQQYF | 13 | TRBJ2-7 | . | TRBD1 | TRBV14
TGTGCCAGCAGCCATCGTAGCTCCTACAATGAGCAGTTCTTC | CASSHRSSYNEQFF | 14 | TRBJ2-1 | few | . | TRBV4-2
TGTGCCAGCAGCGTAGGGATCGACAGGGGGCCTTACGAGCAGTACTTC | CASSVGIDRGPYEQYF | 16 | TRBJ2-7 | . | TRBD1 | TRBV9
TGTGCCAGCAGCTCACCCGGGACTAGCGGGAGAAATGAGCAGTTCTTC | CASSSPGTSGRNEQFF | 16 | TRBJ2-1 | few | TRBD2 | TRBV11-3
TGTGCCAGCAGTTTTGAGGGAGCCGATACGCAGTATTTT | CASSFEGADTQYF | 13 | TRBJ2-3 | . | . | TRBV28
TGTGCCAGCAGAGCTGATTACGAGCAGTACTTC | CASRADYEQYF | 11 | TRBJ2-7 | . | . | TRBV6-5
TGTGCCAGCAGCGCGCCTCGGGGCTACACCTTC | CASSAPRGYTF | 11 | TRBJ1-2 | . | . | TRBV4-2
TGTGCCAGTAGAGTGGCAGGGGACAGCGGGTACGAGCAGTACTTC | CASRVAGDSGYEQYF | 15 | TRBJ2-7 | . | . | TRBV19
TGTGCCAGCAGCTGGACTAGCGGGAGAGGGCAGTACTTC | CASSWTSGRGQYF | 13 | TRBJ2-7 | . | TRBD2 | TRBV28
TGTGCCAGCAGCTTTACTAGCGGGAGTCAATGGTTCTTC | CASSFTSGSQWFF | 13 | TRBJ2-1 | . | TRBD2 | TRBV5-4
TGTGCCAGCTCACCGACTTGGGTAATGTCGGACTATGGCTACACCTTC | CASSPTWVMSDYGYTF | 16 | TRBJ1-2 | few | . | TRBV18
TGTGCCAGCAGCTCCCGGAGCTGGTACCAAGAGACCCAGTACTTC | CASSSRSWYQETQYF | 15 | TRBJ2-5 | few | . | TRBV7-2
TGCGCCAGTTCTAGCGGGAGGGGCACAGATACGCAGTATTTT | CASSSGRGTDTQYF | 14 | TRBJ2-3 | few | TRBD2 | TRBV10-2
TGTGCCAGCAGTAGGGACTCTTTAGAGACCCAGTACTTC | CASSRDSLETQYF | 13 | TRBJ2-5 | . | . | TRBV27
TGTGCCTGGAGTATATTTGAGGGTGGCTACACCTTC | CAWSIFEGGYTF | 12 | TRBJ1-2 | few | . | TRBV30
TGCGCCAGCAGCTCATCACTTTACATTAGGGAGATGGGATCCTACGAGCAGTACTTC | CASSSSLYIREMGSYEQYF | 19 | TRBJ2-7 | . | . | TRBV5-1
TGTGCCAGCTCACCACGGGCCAGCGGGGCCAGCACAGATACGCAGTATTTT | CASSPRASGASTDTQYF | 17 | TRBJ2-3 | few | TRBD2 | TRBV18
TGTGCCTGGGGACATTACTATGGCTACACCTTC | CAWGHYYGYTF | 11 | TRBJ1-2 | few | . | TRBV30
TGTGCCTGGAGTGTAGTAGGGGCGAACACTGAAGCTTTCTTT | CAWSVVGANTEAFF | 14 | TRBJ1-1 | . | . | TRBV30
TGCGCCAGCAGCTTCAACCAGGGCATGAACACTGAAGCTTTCTTT | CASSFNQGMNTEAFF | 15 | TRBJ1-1 | . | . | TRBV5-1
TGTGCCAGCTCACCGTGGGACAGGCGGACTGAAGCTTTCTTT | CASSPWDRRTEAFF | 14 | TRBJ1-1 | . | TRBD1 | TRBV18
TGTGCCAGCAGCTTAGGGGCAGGGTACGAGCAGTACTTC | CASSLGAGYEQYF | 13 | TRBJ2-7 | . | . | TRBV7-6
TGTGCCAGCAGCGGGGCTAGCGGGAACACCGGGGAGCTGTTTTTT | CASSGASGNTGELFF | 15 | TRBJ2-2 | few | TRBD2 | TRBV9
TGTAGTTCTCGGGGTCAGCGGTCGGGGGAGCTGTTTTTT | CSSRGQRSGELFF | 13 | TRBJ2-2 | few | . | TRBV30
TGCAGCGGAGCTTTGCCTAACTATGGCTACACCTTC | CSGALPNYGYTF | 12 | TRBJ1-2 | few | . | TRBV29-1
TGTGCCAGTAGCAGGGGACTAGGTGGAGATACGCAGTATTTT | CASSRGLGGDTQYF | 14 | TRBJ2-3 | few | TRBD2 | TRBV19
TGTGCCACCGGTCAGGGAACGGGTGGCTACACCTTC | CATGQGTGGYTF | 12 | TRBJ1-2 | . | . | TRBV10-3
TGCGCCAGCAGTGGCAGGGGCTCGGATGAGACCCAGTACTTC | CASSGRGSDETQYF | 14 | TRBJ2-5 | . | . | TRBV5-1
TGTGCTAGCAGCTTAGAGGGACATGGCACAGATACGCAGTATTTT | CASSLEGHGTDTQYF | 15 | TRBJ2-3 | . | . | TRBV7-7
TGTGCCTGCAGCGGGGGGTCATCCACAGATACGCAGTATTTT | CACSGGSSTDTQYF | 14 | TRBJ2-3 | . | TRBD2 | TRBV30
TGTGCCAGCAGCTTACAGGGTACAGATACGCAGTATTTT | CASSLQGTDTQYF | 13 | TRBJ2-3 | few | . | TRBV7-3
TGTGCCAGCTCCGAATATTCGGGAACTAGCGGCCCCTACGAGCAGTACTTC | CASSEYSGTSGPYEQYF | 17 | TRBJ2-7 | . | TRBD2 | TRBV18
TGTGCCAGCAGCTTAGGGGGCGGCTATGGCTACACCTTC | CASSLGGGYGYTF | 13 | TRBJ1-2 | . | . | TRBV7-9
TGTGCCAGCAGCGGCCGAGGAGCGGGAGCCGACGAGCAGTACTTC | CASSGRGAGADEQYF | 15 | TRBJ2-7 | . | TRBD2 | TRBV5-4
TGCGCCAGCAGCCAGGAAGGGCTAGCGGGAGGCAACACAGATACGCAGTATTTT | CASSQEGLAGGNTDTQYF | 18 | TRBJ2-3 | . | TRBD2 | TRBV4-1
TGTGCCAGCTCAGCGTCCCGGGTTGATGAGCAGTTCTTC | CASSASRVDEQFF | 13 | TRBJ2-1 | few | . | TRBV18
TGTGCCAGTAGTATATCCCCCGGAAACATTCAGTACTTC | CASSISPGNIQYF | 13 | TRBJ2-4 | . | . | TRBV19
TGTGCCAGCAGGAGCGGGGGGGACCACGAGCAGTACTTC | CASRSGGDHEQYF | 13 | TRBJ2-7 | few | TRBD2 | TRBV28
TGTGCCAGCAGCACCTCGGGTACCTACGAGCAGTACTTC | CASSTSGTYEQYF | 13 | TRBJ2-7 | . | . | TRBV19
TGTGCCAGCAGTGAGGAAAGCGGGAGTGCACGAGATACGCAGTATTTT | CASSEESGSARDTQYF | 16 | TRBJ2-3 | few | TRBD2 | TRBV25-1
TGTGCCAGCAGCTTGAGAGCGCGGCAAGAGACCCAGTACTTC | CASSLRARQETQYF | 14 | TRBJ2-5 | few | . | TRBV7-8
TGCGCCAGCAGCAAGGGACAAAACCAAGAGACCCAGTACTTC | CASSKGQNQETQYF | 14 | TRBJ2-5 | . | . | TRBV5-1
TGCAGCGTTAAGGGACAGACGAACACCGGGGAGCTGTTTTTT | CSVKGQTNTGELFF | 14 | TRBJ2-2 | . | TRBD1 | TRBV29-1
TGTGCCAGCAGTATCCGGGACAGGTCCTACAATGAGCAGTTCTTC | CASSIRDRSYNEQFF | 15 | TRBJ2-1 | . | TRBD1 | TRBV27
TGTGCCAGCAGCTTAACTGGGACAGGGGTCAATGAGCAGTTCTTC | CASSLTGTGVNEQFF | 15 | TRBJ2-1 | . | TRBD1 | TRBV7-3
TGTGCCAGCAGCGTAGGCGGGAGGGTAGCGGGGACCAATGAGCAGTTCTTC | CASSVGGRVAGTNEQFF | 17 | TRBJ2-1 | few | TRBD2 | TRBV9
TGTGCCAGCAGTTTATTAGGCAGGATAAATGAGCAGTTCTTC | CASSLLGRINEQFF | 14 | TRBJ2-1 | once | . | TRBV27
TGTGCCAGCAGTTACATGGAGGGCTCCTACAATGAGCAGTTCTTC | CASSYMEGSYNEQFF | 15 | TRBJ2-1 | few | . | TRBV6-5
TGTGCCAGTAGTACACAACAGGGGGCCGGTGAAAAACTGTTTTTT | CASSTQQGAGEKLFF | 15 | TRBJ1-4 | few | TRBD1 | TRBV19
TGTGCCAGCAGTTTGTCCGGTACTGAAGCTTTCTTT | CASSLSGTEAFF | 12 | TRBJ1-1 | . | . | TRBV28
TGTGCCAGCAGCCTGAGGCCAGACGGGAGCGGGTTGGAGACCCAGTACTTC | CASSLRPDGSGLETQYF | 17 | TRBJ2-5 | few | . | TRBV5-4
TGTGCCAGCAGCCAAAACATGAACACTGAAGCTTTCTTT | CASSQNMNTEAFF | 13 | TRBJ1-1 | . | . | TRBV14
TGTGCCTGGAGCCTCCGGGACAGGGGATATCAGCCCCAGCATTTT | CAWSLRDRGYQPQHF | 15 | TRBJ1-5 | few | TRBD1 | TRBV30
TGTGCCTGGAGTCACCTGCCTCTAGCGGGAGCCACAGATACGCAGTATTTT | CAWSHLPLAGATDTQYF | 17 | TRBJ2-3 | few | TRBD2 | TRBV30
TGTGCCAGCAGTAGAACAGGGACGGGAAACACCATATATTTT | CASSRTGTGNTIYF | 14 | TRBJ1-3 | . | . | TRBV6-5
TGTGCCAGCACCCGGTGGGACCGAAAGGGGGACGAGCAGTACTTC | CASTRWDRKGDEQYF | 15 | TRBJ2-7 | . | . | TRBV7-6
TGTGCCAGCAGTGCTAGGGACAGAGAGACCCAGTACTTC | CASSARDRETQYF | 13 | TRBJ2-5 | . | TRBD1 | TRBV2
TGTGCCAGCTCACTCCGGCGGGGGACAGGAGAGCCCCAGCATTTT | CASSLRRGTGEPQHF | 15 | TRBJ1-5 | . | TRBD1 | TRBV18